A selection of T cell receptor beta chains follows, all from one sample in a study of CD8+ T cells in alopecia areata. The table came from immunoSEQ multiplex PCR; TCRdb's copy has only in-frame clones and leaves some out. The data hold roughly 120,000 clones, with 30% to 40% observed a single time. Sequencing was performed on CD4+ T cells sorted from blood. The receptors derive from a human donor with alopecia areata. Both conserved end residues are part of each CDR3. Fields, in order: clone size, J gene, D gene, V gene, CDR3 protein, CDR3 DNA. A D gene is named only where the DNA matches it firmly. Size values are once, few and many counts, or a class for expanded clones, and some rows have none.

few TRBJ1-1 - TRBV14 CASSHDRNTEAFF TGTGCCAGCAGTCACGACAGGAACACTGAAGCTTTCTTT
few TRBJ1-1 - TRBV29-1 CSVRGQLNTEAFF TGCAGCGTTCGGGGGCAGTTGAACACTGAAGCTTTCTTT
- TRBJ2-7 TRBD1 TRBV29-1 CSVSHRGEQYF TGCAGCGTTTCTCACAGGGGCGAGCAGTACTTC
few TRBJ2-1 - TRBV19 CASSFHERSYNEQFF TGTGCCAGTAGTTTCCACGAACGCTCCTACAATGAGCAGTTCTTC
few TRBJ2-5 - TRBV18 CASSPRRAETQYF TGTGCCAGCTCACCGCGCAGGGCAGAGACCCAGTACTTC
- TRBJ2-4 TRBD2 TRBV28 CASRGGGAVNIQYF TGTGCCAGCAGAGGCGGGGGGGCCGTGAACATTCAGTACTTC
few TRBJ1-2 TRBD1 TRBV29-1 CSAFQGADYGYTF TGCAGCGCTTTTCAGGGGGCGGACTATGGCTACACCTTC
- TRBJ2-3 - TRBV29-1 CSVARGGGDTQYF TGCAGCGTTGCCCGGGGAGGGGGTGATACGCAGTATTTT
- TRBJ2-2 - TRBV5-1 CASSLRFGGNTGELFF TGCGCCAGCAGCTTGCGCTTCGGGGGAAACACCGGGGAGCTGTTTTTT
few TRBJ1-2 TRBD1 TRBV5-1 CASSLAVTGGSGYTF TGCGCCAGCAGCTTGGCAGTGACAGGGGGCTCCGGCTACACCTTC
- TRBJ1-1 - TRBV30 CAWSVPLTLNTEAFF TGTGCCTGGAGTGTACCACTAACATTGAACACTGAAGCTTTCTTT
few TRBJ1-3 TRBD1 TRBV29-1 CSVRTGGSGNTIYF TGCAGCGTTAGGACAGGTGGTTCTGGAAACACCATATATTTT
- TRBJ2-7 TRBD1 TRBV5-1 CASSLEGTAPYEQYF TGCGCCAGCAGCTTGGAGGGGACAGCACCCTACGAGCAGTACTTC
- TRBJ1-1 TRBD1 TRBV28 CAIRGTEAFF TGTGCCATCAGGGGGACTGAAGCTTTCTTT
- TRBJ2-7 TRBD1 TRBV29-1 CSVDYDRGGEEQYF TGCAGCGTTGATTACGACAGGGGGGGTGAGGAGCAGTACTTC
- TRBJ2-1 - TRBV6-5 CASSIGLGGNNEQFF TGTGCCAGCAGTATAGGGCTGGGCGGCAACAATGAGCAGTTCTTC
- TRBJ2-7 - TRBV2 CASSEGPTGRNEQYF TGTGCCAGCAGTGAAGGGCCGACAGGGAGGAACGAGCAGTACTTC
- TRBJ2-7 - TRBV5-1 CASSDRNLGEQYF TGCGCCAGCAGCGATCGCAATTTAGGGGAGCAGTACTTC
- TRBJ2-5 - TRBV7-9 CASSFGGPGETQYF TGTGCCAGCAGCTTCGGGGGTCCTGGGGAGACCCAGTACTTC
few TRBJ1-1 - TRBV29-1 CSVVTNRAAAFF TGCAGCGTCGTCACCAACAGGGCGGCAGCTTTCTTT
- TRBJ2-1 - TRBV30 CAWTRDSVYNEQFF TGTGCCTGGACTCGTGACAGTGTTTACAATGAGCAGTTCTTC
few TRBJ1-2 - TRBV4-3 CASSQDYGGYTF TGCGCCAGCAGCCAAGACTATGGGGGCTACACCTTC
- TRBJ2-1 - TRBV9 CASSVGEGKGWDNEQFF TGTGCCAGCAGCGTGGGAGAGGGGAAGGGCTGGGACAATGAGCAGTTCTTC
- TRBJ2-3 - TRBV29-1 CSVGGQYTDTQYF TGCAGCGTTGGCGGGCAGTACACAGATACGCAGTATTTT
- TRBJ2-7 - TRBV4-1 CASSQLPVGYEQYF TGCGCCAGCAGCCAACTGCCCGTGGGATACGAGCAGTACTTC
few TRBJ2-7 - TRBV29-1 CSVEGHRGSYEQYF TGCAGCGTTGAAGGTCATCGGGGGTCCTACGAGCAGTACTTC
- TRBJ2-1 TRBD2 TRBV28 CASSPVRAGGSPEQFF TGTGCCAGCAGTCCGGTGAGAGCGGGAGGTTCCCCTGAGCAGTTCTTC
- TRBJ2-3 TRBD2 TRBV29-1 CSVEGKRGHNTQYF TGCAGCGTTGAAGGGAAGCGGGGGCATAATACGCAGTATTTT
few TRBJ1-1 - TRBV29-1 CSVTDQAFF TGCAGCGTTACAGACCAAGCTTTCTTT
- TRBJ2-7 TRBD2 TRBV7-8 CASSSTSGRAF TGTGCCAGCAGCTCGACTAGCGGGAGGGCCTTC
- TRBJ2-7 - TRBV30 CAWSVGSGIPYEQYF TGTGCCTGGTCGGTGGGGTCAGGGATCCCCTACGAGCAGTACTTC
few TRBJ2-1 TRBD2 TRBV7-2 CASSSSGGVRGEQFF TGTGCCAGCAGCTCCTCGGGAGGAGTACGAGGTGAGCAGTTCTTC
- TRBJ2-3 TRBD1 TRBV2 CASSGTRTGSTDTQYF TGTGCCAGCAGCGGCACCCGGACAGGGAGCACAGATACGCAGTATTTT
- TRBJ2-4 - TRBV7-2 CASSSSVVQYF TGTGCCAGCAGCTCCTCAGTCGTTCAGTACTTC
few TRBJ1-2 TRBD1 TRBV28 CASSLLSGTALF TGTGCCAGCAGTCTTCTCTCCGGGACAGCCCTTTTC
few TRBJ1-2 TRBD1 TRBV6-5 CASRQGQGIGYTF TGTGCCAGCAGACAGGGACAGGGGATCGGCTACACCTTC
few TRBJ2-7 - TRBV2 CASSADYEQYF TGTGCCAGCAGTGCGGACTACGAGCAGTACTTC
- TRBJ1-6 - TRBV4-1 CASSLSGKGSHSPLHF TGCGCCAGCAGCCTGTCGGGAAAAGGGAGCCATTCACCCCTCCACTTT
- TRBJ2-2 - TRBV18 CASSPARGSAGELFF TGTGCCAGCTCACCAGCAAGGGGATCAGCCGGGGAGCTGTTTTTT
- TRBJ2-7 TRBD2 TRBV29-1 CSVRNLGGGNEQYF TGCAGCGTTAGAAACCTGGGCGGGGGGAACGAGCAGTACTTC
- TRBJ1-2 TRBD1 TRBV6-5 CASRRDRVGYTF TGTGCCAGCAGACGGGACAGGGTAGGCTACACCTTC
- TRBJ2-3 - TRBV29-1 CSVEWRSTDTQYF TGCAGCGTTGAATGGAGATCCACAGATACGCAGTATTTT
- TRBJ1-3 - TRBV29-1 CSVQGVRNTIYF TGCAGCGTTCAAGGGGTCCGAAACACCATATATTTT
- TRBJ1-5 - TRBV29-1 CSVLVGGNNQPQHF TGCAGCGTCCTGGTCGGGGGAAACAATCAGCCCCAGCATTTT
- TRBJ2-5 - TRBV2 CASSRIGETQYF TGTGCCAGCAGTAGAATCGGGGAGACCCAGTACTTC
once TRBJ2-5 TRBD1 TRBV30 CAWTRTTGQETQYF TGTGCCTGGACGCGTACGACAGGGCAGGAGACCCAGTACTTC
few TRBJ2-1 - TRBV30 CAWSLQRGTEQFF TGTGCCTGGAGTTTACAGAGGGGTACTGAGCAGTTCTTC
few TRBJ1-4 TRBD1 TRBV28 CASSFVGTGVSEKLFF TGTGCCAGCAGTTTCGTTGGTACAGGGGTGAGCGAAAAACTGTTTTTT
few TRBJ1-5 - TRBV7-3 CASSLALGANQPQHF TGTGCCAGCAGCTTAGCCCTGGGGGCAAATCAGCCCCAGCATTTT
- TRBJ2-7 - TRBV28 CASGSGVYEQYF TGTGCCAGCGGTTCGGGGGTCTACGAGCAGTACTTC
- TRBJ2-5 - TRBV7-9 CASSLAYRSNAETQYF TGTGCCAGCAGCTTAGCATACAGGTCGAACGCAGAGACCCAGTACTTC
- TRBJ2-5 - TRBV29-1 CSSGGGETQYF TGCAGCTCTGGGGGTGGAGAGACCCAGTACTTC
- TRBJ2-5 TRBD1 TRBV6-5 CASSYTYTGDETQYF TGTGCCAGCAGTTACACCTATACAGGGGACGAGACCCAGTACTTC
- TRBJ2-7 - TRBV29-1 CSVELAPSYEQYF TGCAGCGTTGAACTAGCGCCTTCCTACGAGCAGTACTTC
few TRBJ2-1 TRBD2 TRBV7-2 CASSLVGTRQKNEQFF TGTGCCAGCAGCTTAGTGGGGACTAGACAGAAGAATGAGCAGTTCTTC
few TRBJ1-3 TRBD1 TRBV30 CAVGQSSGNTIYF TGTGCCGTGGGACAGTCCTCTGGAAACACCATATATTTT
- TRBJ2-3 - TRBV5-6 CASSRQGEDTQYF TGTGCCAGCAGCCGGCAGGGTGAAGATACGCAGTATTTT